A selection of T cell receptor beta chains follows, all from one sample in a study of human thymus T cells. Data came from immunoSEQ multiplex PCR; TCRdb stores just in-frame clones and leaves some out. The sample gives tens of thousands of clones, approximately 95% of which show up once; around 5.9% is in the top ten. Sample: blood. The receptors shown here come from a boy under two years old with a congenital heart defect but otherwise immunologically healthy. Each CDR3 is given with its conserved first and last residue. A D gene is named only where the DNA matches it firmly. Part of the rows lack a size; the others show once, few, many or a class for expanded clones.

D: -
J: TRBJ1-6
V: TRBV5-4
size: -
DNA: TGTGCCAGCAGCTTGGCCCCGAAGGGTCCTTATAATTCACCCCTCCACTTT
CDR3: CASSLAPKGPYNSPLHF

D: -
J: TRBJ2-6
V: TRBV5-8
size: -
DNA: TGTGCCAGCAGCTTGGTTCGGTCTACAGGATTCCTAAGGGCCAACGTCCTGACTTTC
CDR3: CASSLVRSTGFLRANVLTF

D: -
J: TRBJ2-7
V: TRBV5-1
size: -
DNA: TGCGCCAGCAGCTTTTCAAGGGAGCACGAGCAGTACTTC
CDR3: CASSFSREHEQYF

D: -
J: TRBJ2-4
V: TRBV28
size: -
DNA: TGTGCCAGCAGCCCCATAGGGGACGCCAAAAACATTCAGTACTTC
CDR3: CASSPIGDAKNIQYF

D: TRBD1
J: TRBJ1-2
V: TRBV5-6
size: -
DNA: TGTGCCAGCAGCACAGGGGGCTATGGCTACACCTTC
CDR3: CASSTGGYGYTF

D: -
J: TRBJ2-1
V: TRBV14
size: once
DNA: TGTGCCAGCAGCCAAGAGCCTTTAGAAAAGCGGCCCAGCTCCTACAATGAGCAGTTCTTC
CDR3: CASSQEPLEKRPSSYNEQFF

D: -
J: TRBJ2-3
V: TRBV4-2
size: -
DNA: TGTGCCAGCAGCCAAGAGGGAGGACGCACAGATACGCAGTATTTT
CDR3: CASSQEGGRTDTQYF

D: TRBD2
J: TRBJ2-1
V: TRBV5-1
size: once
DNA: TGCGCCAGCAGCCTTTGGACTAGCGGGAACTACAATGAGCAGTTCTTC
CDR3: CASSLWTSGNYNEQFF

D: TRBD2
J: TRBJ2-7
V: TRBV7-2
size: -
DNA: TGTGCCAGCAGCTTAGTAGTGGCGGGGGGCTACGAGCAGTACTTC
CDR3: CASSLVVAGGYEQYF

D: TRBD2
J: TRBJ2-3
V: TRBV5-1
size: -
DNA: TGCGCCAGCAGCTTGGCTAGCGGGGGCACAGATACGCAGTATTTT
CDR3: CASSLASGGTDTQYF

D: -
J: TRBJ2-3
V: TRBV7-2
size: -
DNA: TGTGCCAGCAGCTTTTTTGAGGCAGATACGCAGTATTTT
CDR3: CASSFFEADTQYF

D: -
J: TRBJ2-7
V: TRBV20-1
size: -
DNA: TGCAGTGCTACCCCGTTCTACGAGCAGTACTTC
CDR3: CSATPFYEQYF

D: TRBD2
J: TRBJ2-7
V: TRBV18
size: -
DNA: TGTGCCAGCTCACCCCAACTAGCGACCTCCTACGAGCAGTACTTC
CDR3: CASSPQLATSYEQYF

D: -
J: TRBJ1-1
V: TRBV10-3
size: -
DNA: TGTGCCATCAGTGGGGCACTGAACACTGAAGCTTTCTTT
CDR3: CAISGALNTEAFF

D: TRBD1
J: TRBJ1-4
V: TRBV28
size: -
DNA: TGTGCCAGCAGTTTAGGGGGGACAGGGTATGAAAAACTGTTTTTT
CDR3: CASSLGGTGYEKLFF

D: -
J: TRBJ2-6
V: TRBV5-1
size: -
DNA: TGCGCCAGCAGCTTCAGGGAAGGTGGGGCCAACGTCCTGACTTTC
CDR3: CASSFREGGANVLTF

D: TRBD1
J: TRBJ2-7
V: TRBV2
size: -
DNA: TGTGCCAGCAAAGGACAGGGAACCTACGAGCAGTACTTC
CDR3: CASKGQGTYEQYF

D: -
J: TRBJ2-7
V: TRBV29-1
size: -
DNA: TGCAGCTCTGTGACGTCTTCCTACGAGCAGTACTTC
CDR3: CSSVTSSYEQYF

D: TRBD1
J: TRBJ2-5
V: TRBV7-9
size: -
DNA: TGTGCCAGCAGCTTATTCGGACAGGCGGAGACCCAGTACTTC
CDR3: CASSLFGQAETQYF

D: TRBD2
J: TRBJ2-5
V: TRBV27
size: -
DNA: TGTGTCAGCAGTTCTGGACTAGCGGGAGCCCAAGAGACCCAGTACTTC
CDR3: CVSSSGLAGAQETQYF

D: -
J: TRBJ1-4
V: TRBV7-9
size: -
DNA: TGTGCCAGCAGCTTAGGGCAGGATAATGAAAAACTGTTTTTT
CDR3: CASSLGQDNEKLFF

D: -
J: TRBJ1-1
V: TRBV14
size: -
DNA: TGTGCCAGCAGCCAAGATCTGGGCTCGAGAACTGAAGCTTTCTTT
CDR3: CASSQDLGSRTEAFF

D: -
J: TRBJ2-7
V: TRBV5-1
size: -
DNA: TGCGCCAGCAGCTTGGATGGTTTCTCCTACGAGCAGTACTTC
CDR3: CASSLDGFSYEQYF

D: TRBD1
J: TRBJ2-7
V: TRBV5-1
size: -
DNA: TGCGCCAGCAGTTGGACAGGGGTCGAGCAGTACTTC
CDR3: CASSWTGVEQYF

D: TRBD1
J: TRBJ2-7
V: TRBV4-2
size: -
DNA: TGTGCCAGCAGCCCGGGAGGGACAGGGGCCTACGAGCAGTACTTC
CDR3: CASSPGGTGAYEQYF

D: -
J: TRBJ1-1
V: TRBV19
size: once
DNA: TGTGCCAGTAGTCTAACAGGGCCCTCCGAAGCTTTCTTT
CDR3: CASSLTGPSEAFF

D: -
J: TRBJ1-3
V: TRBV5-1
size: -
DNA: TGCGCCAGCAGCTTGGCCCCAGACTCTGGAAACACCATATATTTT
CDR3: CASSLAPDSGNTIYF

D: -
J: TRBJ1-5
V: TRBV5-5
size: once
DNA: TGTGCCAGCAGTGTCGACAGCCTCTATAGCAATCAGCCCCAGCATTTT
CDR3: CASSVDSLYSNQPQHF

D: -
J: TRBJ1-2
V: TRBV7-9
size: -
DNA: TGTGCCAGCAGCTTACCGGGGGGCCGCGCTCGCTACACCTTC
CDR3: CASSLPGGRARYTF

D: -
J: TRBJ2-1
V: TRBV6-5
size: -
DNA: TGTGCCAGCAGTTACCTGGCCCACAATGAGCAGTTCTTC
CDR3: CASSYLAHNEQFF

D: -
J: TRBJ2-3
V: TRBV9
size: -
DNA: TGTGCCAGCAGCGTAGCATTACGGCCCCCTAGCACAGATACGCAGTATTTT
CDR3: CASSVALRPPSTDTQYF

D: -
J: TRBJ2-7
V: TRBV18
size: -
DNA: TGTGCCAGCTCACTTGTCACCAGTCAAGAGCAGTACTTC
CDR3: CASSLVTSQEQYF

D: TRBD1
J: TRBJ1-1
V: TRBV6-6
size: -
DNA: TGTGCCAGCAGTTACTCGGATCCGGGACAGGGTTTCGGAGCTTTCTTT
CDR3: CASSYSDPGQGFGAFF

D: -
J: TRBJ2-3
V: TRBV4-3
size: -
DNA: TGCGCCAGCAGCCAGAGTAGACATCGCACAGATACGCAGTATTTT
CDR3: CASSQSRHRTDTQYF

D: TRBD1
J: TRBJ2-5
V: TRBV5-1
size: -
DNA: TGCGCCAGCAGGCCCAGGGGGCCTCAAGAGACCCAGTACTTC
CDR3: CASRPRGPQETQYF

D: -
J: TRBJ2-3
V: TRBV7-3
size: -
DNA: TGTGCCAGCAGCTTCGCAGGATCCACAGATACGCAGTATTTT
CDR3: CASSFAGSTDTQYF

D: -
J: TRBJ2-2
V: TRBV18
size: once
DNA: TGTGCCAGCTCACCAATGGCTACAAAGACCGGGGAGCTGTTTTTT
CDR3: CASSPMATKTGELFF

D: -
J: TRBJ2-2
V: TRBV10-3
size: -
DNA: TGTGCCATCAGTAACGTCGCTAACACCGGGGAGCTGTTTTTT
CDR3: CAISNVANTGELFF

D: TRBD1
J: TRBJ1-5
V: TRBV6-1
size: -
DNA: TGTGCCAGCAGTGGGGACAGGGAACAGCCCCAGCATTTT
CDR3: CASSGDREQPQHF

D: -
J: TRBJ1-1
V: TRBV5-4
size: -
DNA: TGTGCCAGCAGCTCTACCCGGGACACACCAACTGAAGCTTTCTTT
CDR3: CASSSTRDTPTEAFF

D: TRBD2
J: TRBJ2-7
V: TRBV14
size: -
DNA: TGTGCCAGCAGCCAAGGTTCGGCGGGGGGGAACTACGAGCAGTACTTC
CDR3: CASSQGSAGGNYEQYF

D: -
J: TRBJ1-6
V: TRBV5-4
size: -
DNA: TGTGCCAGCAGCTTGGTTACGGGGGCGAGGAATTCACCCCTCCACTTT
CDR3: CASSLVTGARNSPLHF

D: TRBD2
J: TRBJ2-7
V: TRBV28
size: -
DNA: TGTGCCAGCAGTTTTAGCGGGAGTTTATCCTACGAGCAGTACTTC
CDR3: CASSFSGSLSYEQYF

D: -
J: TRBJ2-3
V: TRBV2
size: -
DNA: TGTGCCAGCAGTGAAGACTACCTCACAGATACGCAGTATTTT
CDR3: CASSEDYLTDTQYF

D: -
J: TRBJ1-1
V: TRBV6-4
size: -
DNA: TGTGCCAGCAGGATAACCGGGACAAAGAAGACGGACACTGAAGCTTTCTTT
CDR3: CASRITGTKKTDTEAFF

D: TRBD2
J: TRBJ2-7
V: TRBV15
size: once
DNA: TGTGCCACCAGAACGTCCGGGGAGGGTCGCTACGAGCAGTACTTC
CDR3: CATRTSGEGRYEQYF

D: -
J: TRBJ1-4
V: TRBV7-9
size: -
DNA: TGTGCCAGCAGCTTAGGAAGCGGTTCCAATGAAAAACTGTTTTTT
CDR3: CASSLGSGSNEKLFF

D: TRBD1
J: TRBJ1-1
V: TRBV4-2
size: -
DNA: TGTGCCAGCAGCCAAGGCCCGGACAGGGGAGGGACTGAAGCTTTCTTT
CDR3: CASSQGPDRGGTEAFF